Listed here is a single T cell receptor (beta chain). This CDR3 is built from 16 residues. Germline CDR1 SGHTS, CDR2 YDEGEE. J lost 7 bases, V lost 4 bases, and 17 bases had no gene match. This sample was included in a study of T cell responses to AZD1222 COVID-19 vaccine. TCRdb's copy holds only in-frame clones and misses some; the assay was immunoSEQ multiplex PCR. This sample has approximately 140,000 clones, with about 92% found just once. This sequence joins TRBV5-8 and TRBJ2-7; 7 bases align to TRBD2. The sequencing used peripheral blood, collected on day 0 of AZD1222 vaccination. This clonotype was sampled from an adult in good health. CDR3: CASSPSGFGGAGEQYF. CDR3 DNA sequence: TGTGCCAGCAGCCCCTCCGGGTTTGGGGGAGCGGGGGAGCAGTACTTC. Full variable domain (missing parts from reference TRBV5-8 and TRBJ2-7): EAGVTQSPTHLIKTRGQQATLRCSPISGHTSVYWYQQALGLGLQFLLWYDEGEERNRGNFPPRFSGRQFPNYSSELNVNALELEDSALYLCASSPSGFGGAGEQYFGPGTRLTVT.